Sequencing of this TCR beta chain was carried out in a study of blood T cell repertoires in COVID-19. Study at large: T cells, B-cell-depleted T cells, or PBMCs provided the cDNA or gDNA that served as material.

This CDR3 region has 15 residues. CDR1 and CDR2 (germline): LNHDA, SQIVND (reference sequence). With V trimmed by 6 bases and J by 5 bases, 10 bases remained unmatched. Across 20 to 25 US areas, participants ranged in age from about 18 to 90 years. Assay: immunoSEQ multiplex PCR; the TCRdb copy retains only in-frame clones and omits some. The table lists around 230,000 clones, around four fifths of them singletons. The V call is TRBV19, the J call TRBJ2-3; TRBD2 agrees at 8 bases. This sequence was found in a man aged 40-49 years who had recovered from COVID-19. Specimen: PBMCs or T cells enriched from blood (not recorded which). This CDR3 reads CASSLFGGGVDTQYF. In DNA form, the CDR3 reads TGTGCCAGTAGCCTTTTCGGGGGGGGCGTAGATACGCAGTATTTT.